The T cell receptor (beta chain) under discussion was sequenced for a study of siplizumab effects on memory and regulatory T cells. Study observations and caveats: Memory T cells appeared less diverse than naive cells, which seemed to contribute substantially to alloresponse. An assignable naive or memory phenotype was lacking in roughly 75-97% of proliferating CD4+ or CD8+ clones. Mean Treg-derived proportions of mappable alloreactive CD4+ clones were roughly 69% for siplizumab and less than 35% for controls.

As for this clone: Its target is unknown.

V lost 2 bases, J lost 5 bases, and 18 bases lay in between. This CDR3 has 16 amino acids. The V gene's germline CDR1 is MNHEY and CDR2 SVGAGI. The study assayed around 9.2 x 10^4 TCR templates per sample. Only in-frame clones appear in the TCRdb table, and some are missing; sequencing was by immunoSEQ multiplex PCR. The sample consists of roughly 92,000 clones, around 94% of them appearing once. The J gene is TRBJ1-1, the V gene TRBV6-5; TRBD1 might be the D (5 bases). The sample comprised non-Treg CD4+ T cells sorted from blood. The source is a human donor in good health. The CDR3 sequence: CASSYVGGPLRTEAFF. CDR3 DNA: TGTGCCAGCAGTTACGTTGGGGGTCCCTTGAGGACTGAAGCTTTCTTT.